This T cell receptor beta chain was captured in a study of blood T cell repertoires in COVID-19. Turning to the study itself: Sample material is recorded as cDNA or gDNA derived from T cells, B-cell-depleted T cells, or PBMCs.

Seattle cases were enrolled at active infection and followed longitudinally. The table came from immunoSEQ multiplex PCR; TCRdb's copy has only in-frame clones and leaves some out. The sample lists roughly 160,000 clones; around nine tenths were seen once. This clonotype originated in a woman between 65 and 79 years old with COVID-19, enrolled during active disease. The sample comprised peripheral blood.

CDR3 nucleotide sequence: TGTGCCTCCGCCTGGGACAGGGGGCAAGAGACCCAGTACTTC. This encodes CASAWDRGQETQYF. This sequence joins TRBV7-8 and TRBJ2-5; 11 bases are a match to TRBD1. The CDR3 runs 14 residues. Trimming at V came to 11 bases and at J to 2 bases, leaving 7 bases not matched to a gene. Germline CDR1 is SGHVS and CDR2 is FQNEAQ. The full variable domain, in which reference TRBV7-8 and TRBJ2-5 provide the parts outside the CDR3, is GAGVSQSPRYKVAKRGQDVALRCDPISGHVSLFWYQQALGQGPEFLTYFQNEAQLDKSGLPSDRFFAERPEGSVSTLKIQRTQQEDSAVYLCASAWDRGQETQYFGPGTRLLVL.